The T cell receptor beta chain described here comes from a study of T cells in Graves' hyperthyroidism and ophthalmopathy. From germline, CDR1 is SQVTM and CDR2 ANQGSEA. V lost 2 bases, J lost 0 bases, and 17 bases lay in between. The CDR3 runs 17 residues. General study points: Most clonotypes that expanded in the thyroid above 0.001 also showed up in blood.

This clonotype was detected many times. Its antigen is as yet unknown. RNA transcripts provided the source from which TCR beta CDR3 regions were amplified. The TCR CDR3 was amplified in a first-round RT-PCR using the HTBI primer set. One entry per CDR3 protein results from TCRdb running MiXCR on the multiplex PCR reads. This sample carries fewer than 600,000 distinct CDR3 sequences, around 13% of them seen once, and the ten largest clones take roughly 14%. Graves' hyperthyroidism is called stable when ophthalmopathy does not progress within 18 months. The chain carries TRBV29-1 and TRBJ2-1, with D possibly matching TRBD2 (6 bases). The TCR was taken from a woman in her 40s with Graves' hyperthyroidism. The sample consisted of blood. This CDR3 is CSVEHFSSESSYNEQFF. CDR3 nucleotide sequence: TGCAGCGTTGAACACTTCTCTAGCGAGAGCTCCTACAATGAGCAGTTCTTC.